Sequencing of this T cell receptor (beta chain) was carried out in a study of T-cell memory formation after mild COVID-19. V lost 3 bases to trimming and J lost 4 bases, with 13 bases between them. Germline V gene lookup returns CDR1 SGHRS and CDR2 YFSETQ. The CDR3 totals 15 residues. The sample holds a few counts of this clonotype. MiXCR, applied by TCRdb to the 5' RACE reads, yields one record per CDR3 protein. This table holds approximately 52,000 distinct CDR3 sequences, over 9% found once. The chain joins TRBV5-1 to TRBJ2-2; D is undetermined. The sequence was collected from an adult woman who had mild COVID-19 (a few samples of this study predate the infection). Cell type and time point are not known. The specimen sequenced was PBMCs or a T cell subset sorted from them (not recorded which). DNA for the CDR3: TGCGCCAGCAGCTACCAATCCTACAGCACCGGGGAGCTGTTTTTT. It yields the protein CASSYQSYSTGELFF.